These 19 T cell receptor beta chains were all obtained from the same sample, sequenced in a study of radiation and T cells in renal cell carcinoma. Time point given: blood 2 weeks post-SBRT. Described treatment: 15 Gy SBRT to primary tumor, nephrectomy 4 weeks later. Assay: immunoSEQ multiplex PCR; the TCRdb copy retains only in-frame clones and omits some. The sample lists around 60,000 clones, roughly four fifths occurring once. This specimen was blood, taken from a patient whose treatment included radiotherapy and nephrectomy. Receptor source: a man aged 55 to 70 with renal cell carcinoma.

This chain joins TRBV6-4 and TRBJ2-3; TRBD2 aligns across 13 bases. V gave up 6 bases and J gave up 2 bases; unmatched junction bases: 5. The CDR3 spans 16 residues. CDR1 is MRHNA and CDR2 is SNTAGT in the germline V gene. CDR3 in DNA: TGTGCCAGCAGCCCGACTAGCGGGGGGCTCACAGATACGCAGTATTTT. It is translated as CASSPTSGGLTDTQYF.

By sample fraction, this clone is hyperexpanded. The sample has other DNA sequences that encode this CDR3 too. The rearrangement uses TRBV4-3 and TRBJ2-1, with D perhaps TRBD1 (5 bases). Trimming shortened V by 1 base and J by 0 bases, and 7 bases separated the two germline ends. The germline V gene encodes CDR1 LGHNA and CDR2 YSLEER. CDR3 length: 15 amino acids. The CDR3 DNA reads TGCGCCAGCAGCCAAGGTAGGGGCTCCTACAATGAGCAGTTCTTC. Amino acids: CASSQGRGSYNEQFF.

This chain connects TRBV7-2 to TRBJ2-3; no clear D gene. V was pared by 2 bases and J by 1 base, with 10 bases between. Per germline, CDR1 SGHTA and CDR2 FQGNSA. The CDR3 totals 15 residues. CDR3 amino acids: CASSLRVSGTDTQYF. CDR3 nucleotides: TGTGCCAGCAGCTTAAGGGTTTCTGGCACAGATACGCAGTATTTT.

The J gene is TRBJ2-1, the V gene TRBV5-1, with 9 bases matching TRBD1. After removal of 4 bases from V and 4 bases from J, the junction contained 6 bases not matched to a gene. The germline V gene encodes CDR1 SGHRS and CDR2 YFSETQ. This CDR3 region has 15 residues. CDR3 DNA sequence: TGCGCCAGCAGCCTGGGACAGGGTTCTTACAATGAGCAGTTCTTC. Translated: CASSLGQGSYNEQFF.

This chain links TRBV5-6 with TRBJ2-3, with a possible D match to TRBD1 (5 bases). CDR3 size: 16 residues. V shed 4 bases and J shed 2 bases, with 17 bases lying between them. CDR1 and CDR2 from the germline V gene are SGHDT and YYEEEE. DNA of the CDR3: TGTGCCAGCAGCCAGGGCTTTTACGTAGACACAGATACGCAGTATTTT. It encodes CASSQGFYVDTDTQYF.

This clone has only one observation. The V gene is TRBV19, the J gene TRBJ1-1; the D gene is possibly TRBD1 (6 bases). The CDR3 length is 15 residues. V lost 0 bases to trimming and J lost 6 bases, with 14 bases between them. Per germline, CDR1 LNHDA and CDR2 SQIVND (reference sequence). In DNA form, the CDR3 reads TGTGCCAGTAGTATAGAAGGGGGGCGGTCGGCTGAAGCTTTCTTT. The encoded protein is CASSIEGGRSAEAFF.

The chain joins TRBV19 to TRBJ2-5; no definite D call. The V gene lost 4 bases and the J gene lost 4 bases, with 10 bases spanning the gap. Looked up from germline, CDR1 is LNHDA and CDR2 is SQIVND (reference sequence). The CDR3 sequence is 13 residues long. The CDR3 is CASSSGIGETQYF. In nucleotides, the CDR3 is TGTGCCAGTAGTAGTGGGATAGGAGAGACCCAGTACTTC.

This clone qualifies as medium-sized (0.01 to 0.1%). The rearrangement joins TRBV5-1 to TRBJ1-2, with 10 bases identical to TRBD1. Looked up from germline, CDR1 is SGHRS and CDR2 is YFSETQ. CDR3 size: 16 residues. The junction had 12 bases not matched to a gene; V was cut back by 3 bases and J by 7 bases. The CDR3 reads CASSSQPGTGEAGYTF. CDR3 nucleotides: TGCGCCAGCAGCTCCCAGCCCGGGACAGGGGAAGCTGGCTACACCTTC.

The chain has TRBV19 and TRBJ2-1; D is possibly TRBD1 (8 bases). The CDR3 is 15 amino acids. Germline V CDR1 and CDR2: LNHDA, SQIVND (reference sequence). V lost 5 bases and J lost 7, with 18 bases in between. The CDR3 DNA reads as TGTGCCAGTAGTTTCCACAGGGGGGGCGGGAATGAGCAGTTCTTC. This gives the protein CASSFHRGGGNEQFF.

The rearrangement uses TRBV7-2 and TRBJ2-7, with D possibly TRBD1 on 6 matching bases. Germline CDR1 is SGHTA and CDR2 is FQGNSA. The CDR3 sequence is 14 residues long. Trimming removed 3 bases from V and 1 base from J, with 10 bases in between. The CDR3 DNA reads TGTGCCAGCAGCTTCAAAACAGGGTCCTACGAGCAGTACGTC. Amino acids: CASSFKTGSYEQYV.

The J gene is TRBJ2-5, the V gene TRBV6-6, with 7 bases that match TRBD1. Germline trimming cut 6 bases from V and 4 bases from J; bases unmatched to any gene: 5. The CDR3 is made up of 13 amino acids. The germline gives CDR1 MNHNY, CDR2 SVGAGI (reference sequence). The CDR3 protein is CASSYGTVETQYF. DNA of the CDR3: TGTGCCAGCAGCTATGGGACAGTAGAGACCCAGTACTTC.

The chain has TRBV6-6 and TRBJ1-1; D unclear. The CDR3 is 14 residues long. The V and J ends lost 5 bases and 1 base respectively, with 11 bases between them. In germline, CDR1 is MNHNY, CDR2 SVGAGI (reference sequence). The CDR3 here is CASSLESGNTEAFF. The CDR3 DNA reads TGTGCCAGCAGTCTTGAATCGGGGAACACTGAAGCTTTCTTT.

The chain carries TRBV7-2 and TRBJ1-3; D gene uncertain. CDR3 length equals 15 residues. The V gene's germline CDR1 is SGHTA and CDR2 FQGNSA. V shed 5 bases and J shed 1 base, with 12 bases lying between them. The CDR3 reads CASSLPRRSGNTIYF. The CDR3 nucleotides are TGTGCCAGCAGCCTTCCGCGAAGGTCTGGAAACACCATATATTTT.

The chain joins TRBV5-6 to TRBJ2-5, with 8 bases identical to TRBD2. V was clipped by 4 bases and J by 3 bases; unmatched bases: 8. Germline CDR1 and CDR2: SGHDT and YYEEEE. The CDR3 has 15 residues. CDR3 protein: CASSREGLGEETQYF. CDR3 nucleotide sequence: TGTGCCAGCAGCCGGGAGGGATTAGGTGAAGAGACCCAGTACTTC.

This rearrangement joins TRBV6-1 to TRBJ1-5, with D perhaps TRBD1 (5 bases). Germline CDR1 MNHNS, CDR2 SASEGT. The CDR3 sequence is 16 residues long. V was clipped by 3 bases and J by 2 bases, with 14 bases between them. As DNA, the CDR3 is TGTGCCAGCAGTGAGAGGGGTGGGTTGGGCAATCAGCCCCAGCATTTT. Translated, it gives CASSERGGLGNQPQHF.

This CDR3 is CASSLAALSSGNTIYF. In nucleotides, the CDR3 is TGCGCCAGCAGCTTGGCGGCCTTAAGCTCTGGAAACACCATATATTTT. The V and J genes are TRBV5-1 and TRBJ1-3; no definite D call. Between the trimmed V and J ends, which lost 0 bases and 0 bases, there was a span of 10 bases. The CDR3 length is 16 residues. Germline V gene data show CDR1 as SGHRS and CDR2 as YFSETQ.

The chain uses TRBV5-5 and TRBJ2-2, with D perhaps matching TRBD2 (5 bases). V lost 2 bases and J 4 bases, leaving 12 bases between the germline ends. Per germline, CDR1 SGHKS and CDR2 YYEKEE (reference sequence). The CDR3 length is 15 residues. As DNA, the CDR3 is TGTGCCAGCAGCTTCCCTAGCATAGGCACCGGGGAGCTGTTTTTT. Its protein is CASSFPSIGTGELFF.

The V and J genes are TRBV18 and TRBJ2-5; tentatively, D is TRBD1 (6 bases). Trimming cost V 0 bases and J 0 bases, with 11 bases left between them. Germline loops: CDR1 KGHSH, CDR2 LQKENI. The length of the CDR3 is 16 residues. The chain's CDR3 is CASSPPEGGNQETQYF. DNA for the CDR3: TGTGCCAGCTCACCACCGGAAGGGGGAAACCAAGAGACCCAGTACTTC. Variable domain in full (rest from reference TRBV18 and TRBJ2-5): NAGVMQNPRHLVRRRGQEARLRCSPMKGHSHVYWYRQLPEEGLKFMVYLQKENIIDESGMPKERFSAEFPKEGPSILRIQQVVRGDSAAYFCASSPPEGGNQETQYFGPGTRLLVL.

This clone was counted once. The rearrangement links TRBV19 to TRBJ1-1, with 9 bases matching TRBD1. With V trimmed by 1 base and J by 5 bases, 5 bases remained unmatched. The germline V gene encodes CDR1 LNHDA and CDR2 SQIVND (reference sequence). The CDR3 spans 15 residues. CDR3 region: CASSIVPGQGTEAFF. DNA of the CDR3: TGTGCCAGTAGTATAGTGCCGGGACAGGGAACTGAAGCTTTCTTT.